The rows below give T cell receptor beta chains drawn from one sample of a study of blood T cell repertoires in COVID-19. TCRdb keeps only in-frame clones here, not all; method: immunoSEQ multiplex PCR. The repertoire holds 25,000 to 35,000 clones, 85% to 95% seen once, with 0.75% to 0.85% in the top ten. Material for sequencing was peripheral blood. These receptors originate from a woman aged 70-85 years with COVID-19, enrolled during active disease. Each CDR3 is given with its conserved first and last residue. D genes are given only for firm matches. Where a row states a size, it is once, few, many or the class of an expanded clone; other rows omit it.

J gene | clone size | V gene | D gene | CDR3 DNA | CDR3 protein
TRBJ2-3 | . | TRBV5-4 | TRBD2 | TGTGCCAGCAGCTTGAGGCTAGCGGGAGGGGCCGATACGCAGTATTTT | CASSLRLAGGADTQYF
TRBJ2-1 | . | TRBV5-8 | TRBD1 | TGTGCCAGCAGCATGGACAGGGACTACAATGAGCAGTTCTTC | CASSMDRDYNEQFF
TRBJ2-2 | once | TRBV20-1 | . | TGCAGTGCTAGTCCCGGGGACACCGGGGAGCTGTTTTTT | CSASPGDTGELFF
TRBJ1-2 | . | TRBV25-1 | . | TGTGCCAGCAGGGGTGACAGGTATGGCTACACCTTC | CASRGDRYGYTF
TRBJ1-3 | few | TRBV9 | . | TGTGCCAGCAGCGAACAGGGAGGGTTTGGTGGAAACACCATATATTTT | CASSEQGGFGGNTIYF
TRBJ2-1 | . | TRBV28 | TRBD2 | TGTGCCAGCATCTGGGGTAGGGCGGGAGGCTCCTACAATGAGCAGTTCTTC | CASIWGRAGGSYNEQFF
TRBJ1-3 | once | TRBV28 | TRBD1 | TGTGCCAGCAGGCCGCCTCCGGGACAGTCATACTCTGGAAACACCATATATTTT | CASRPPPGQSYSGNTIYF
TRBJ2-3 | . | TRBV7-2 | . | TGTGCCAGCAGCATGGGACTTCACGCGGATACGCAGTATTTT | CASSMGLHADTQYF
TRBJ1-5 | . | TRBV7-2 | . | TGTGCCAGCAGCCTATCCGGACAGCCTGGGGGGCCCCAGCATTTT | CASSLSGQPGGPQHF
TRBJ2-1 | . | TRBV6-6 | TRBD2 | TGTGCCAGCAGTCTCACGTGGACTAGCGGGGTCAGTGGGCAGTTCTTC | CASSLTWTSGVSGQFF
TRBJ1-5 | . | TRBV7-8 | TRBD1 | TGTGCCAGCAGTTCAACAGGGGGGACGGGCAATCAGCCCCAGCATTTT | CASSSTGGTGNQPQHF
TRBJ1-2 | once | TRBV19 | . | TGTGCCAGTAGTATCGCCTACAGGGCCAAGGGCTACACCTTC | CASSIAYRAKGYTF
TRBJ1-6 | . | TRBV6-1 | . | TGTGCCAGCAGTGAATCAGGGGCGACCCTCCACTTT | CASSESGATLHF
TRBJ2-2 | few | TRBV2 | . | TGTGCCAGCACAGCTCGGGGTTACACCGGGGAGCTGTTTTTT | CASTARGYTGELFF
TRBJ1-6 | . | TRBV27 | . | TGTGCCAGCACTAGCCCCGGTCGGCAGGTTGGTTCACCCCTCCACTTT | CASTSPGRQVGSPLHF
TRBJ1-6 | . | TRBV12-5 | . | TGTGCTAGTGGCGCCTTACCGGGACAAAAAAGTTCACCCCTCCACTTT | CASGALPGQKSSPLHF
TRBJ2-7 | once | TRBV5-1 | . | TGCGCCAGCAGCTTGGCCCTGGCGGCTAACCCCTACGAGCAGTACTTC | CASSLALAANPYEQYF
TRBJ2-3 | few | TRBV28 | . | TGTGCCAGCAGTTCGCGGGACACAGATACGCAGTATTTT | CASSSRDTDTQYF
TRBJ1-2 | . | TRBV4-1 | . | TGCGCCAGCAGCCAAGATGCAGCGGGTAATTTCGACTATGGCTACACCTTC | CASSQDAAGNFDYGYTF
TRBJ1-1 | . | TRBV11-2 | . | TGTGCCAGCAGCTCTCCTAGGGGGTACGCTGAAGCTTTCTTT | CASSSPRGYAEAFF
TRBJ1-5 | . | TRBV28 | . | TGTGCCAGCAGGCGGGATTTTCAGCCCCAGCATTTT | CASRRDFQPQHF
TRBJ1-3 | . | TRBV4-1 | . | TGCGCCAGCAGCCAAATTTTCAGGGGCCGATACTCTGGAAACACCATATATTTT | CASSQIFRGRYSGNTIYF
TRBJ2-7 | . | TRBV3-1/TRBV3-2 | . | TGTGCCAGCCGCCGTCAGGTCAGCTCCTACGAGCAGTACTTC | CASRRQVSSYEQYF
TRBJ1-1 | . | TRBV30 | . | TGTGCTGGAAACGTGCAGGGGAACACTGAAGCTTTCTTT | CAGNVQGNTEAFF
TRBJ2-1 | once | TRBV6-4 | TRBD1 | TGTGCCAGCAGCCCGGGACAGGGGTACAATGAGCAGTTCTTC | CASSPGQGYNEQFF
TRBJ2-1 | once | TRBV29-1 | . | TGCAGCGTTGTTGGCGGCTTGGCCGGCAATGAGCAGTTCTTC | CSVVGGLAGNEQFF
TRBJ1-3 | . | TRBV28 | . | TGTGCCAGCAGCGGACCCCTAACAGGAGGAAACACCATATATTTT | CASSGPLTGGNTIYF
TRBJ2-7 | . | TRBV27 | TRBD2 | TGTGCCAGCAGCGGCCGGCTAGCGGGAACCTACGAGCAGTACTTC | CASSGRLAGTYEQYF
TRBJ1-6 | . | TRBV19 | . | TGTGCCAGTAGTACCAGGGGCGCGGTAGAGTCACCCCTCCACTTT | CASSTRGAVESPLHF